The 21 T cell receptor beta chains below all came from one sample that was sequenced in a study of T-cell reconstitution after alpha-beta-depleted transplantation in children. A TCRbeta library incorporating unique molecular identifiers was prepared. MiXCR, run by TCRdb on the PCR reads, gives a single entry per CDR3 protein. The table shows about 7,900 distinct CDR3 sequences, with approximately 29% occurring only once. Sequences were derived from peripheral blood, sampled 60 days after TCRalphabeta/CD19-depleted stem cell transplant. The receptors were gathered from a boy less than two years old who had a stem cell transplant for SCID, so the T cells may come from the graft donor.

The V gene is TRBV5-1, the J gene TRBJ1-2; 9 bases fit TRBD1. The CDR3 contains 14 residues. Germline V gene lookup returns CDR1 SGHRS and CDR2 YFSETQ. The V and J ends lost 3 bases and 4 bases, in that order; junction bases with no gene match: 4. CDR3 sequence: CASSSGQGRYGYTF. In nucleotides, the CDR3 is TGCGCCAGCAGCTCGGGACAGGGTCGCTATGGCTACACCTTC.

This clonotype is medium-sized (0.01 to 0.1%) by share. This chain links TRBV10-3 with TRBJ1-6, with a weak D call TRBD1 (6 bases). CDR1 and CDR2 (germline): ENHRY, SYGVKD. CDR3 length: 13 amino acids. V lost 7 bases and J 10 bases, leaving 14 bases between the germline ends. CDR3 residues: CAIKNGGQSPLHF. The CDR3 DNA is TGTGCCATCAAAAATGGGGGGCAATCACCCCTCCACTTT.

This clonotype is labeled medium-sized. The chain uses TRBV12-3 or TRBV12-4 and TRBJ1-5; 7 positions agree with TRBD1. V lost 5 bases, J lost 5 bases, and 12 bases stayed unmatched. The CDR3 length is 16 residues. The chain's CDR3 is CASSLPTGFIDQPQHF. The CDR3 DNA is TGTGCCAGCAGTCTCCCGACAGGGTTCATCGATCAGCCCCAGCATTTT.

The chain is built from TRBV12-3 or TRBV12-4 and TRBJ2-1, with 10 bases lining up with TRBD2. This CDR3 spans 17 amino acids. The J segment lost 8 bases and the V segment lost 7 bases, leaving 17 bases of the junction unmatched. The DNA of the CDR3 is TGTGCCAGCACCAGTTCGCCCCTAGCGGGAGCGGGTGATGAGCAGTTCTTC. The encoded protein is CASTSSPLAGAGDEQFF.

This clonotype was observed many times. This sequence joins TRBV27 and TRBJ1-2, with a tentative D call TRBD1 (5 bases). Germline CDR1 and CDR2: MNHEY and SMNVEV (reference sequence). V was clipped by 1 base and J by 6 bases, with 12 bases between them. The CDR3 is 14 residues long. This CDR3 is CASSLWGGDDGYTF. CDR3 nucleotides: TGTGCCAGCAGTTTATGGGGGGGGGACGATGGCTACACCTTC.

This chain links TRBV5-1 with TRBJ2-7; D may be TRBD1 or TRBD2 (7 bases each). Trimming left V 4 bases short and J 0 bases short, with 29 bases between. This CDR3 is built from 20 residues. From germline, CDR1 is SGHRS and CDR2 YFSETQ. The CDR3 protein is CASSRRGRLATSWDSYEQYF. Written as DNA, the CDR3 is TGCGCCAGCAGCCGCAGGGGGAGACTAGCTACGAGTTGGGACTCCTACGAGCAGTACTTC.

This clonotype ranks as medium-sized (0.01 to 0.1%). The chain couples TRBV24-1 to TRBJ2-7; D is perhaps TRBD2 (5 bases). The germline V and J ends were trimmed by 1 base and 4 bases, with 10 bases remaining between them. Looked up from germline, CDR1 is KGHDR and CDR2 is SFDVKD. The CDR3 extends over 14 amino acids. The CDR3 region is CATSDLRTVYEQYF. CDR3 bases: TGTGCCACCAGTGATTTAAGGACTGTTTACGAGCAGTACTTC.

This clonotype was detected a few times. The V and J genes are TRBV4-1 and TRBJ1-3; no clear D gene. The germline CDR1 and CDR2 sequences are MGHRA and YSYEKL. The CDR3 is 16 amino acids. V was cut by 1 base and J by 0 bases, with 10 bases left in between. The CDR3 sequence is CASSQGDAFSGNTIYF. The CDR3 DNA reads as TGCGCCAGCAGCCAAGGAGACGCCTTCTCTGGAAACACCATATATTTT.

The table lists this clonotype with a count of one. The chain uses TRBV6-5 and TRBJ1-4; tentatively, D is TRBD1 (5 bases). Germline V CDR1 and CDR2: MNHEY, SVGAGI. This CDR3 region has 12 residues. V shed 8 bases and J shed 5 bases, with 9 bases lying between them. The CDR3 DNA reads TGTGCCAGCCAGGGCCCAAATGAAAAACTGTTTTTT. Encoded protein: CASQGPNEKLFF.

This clonotype rates as medium-sized. The CDR3 region is CATGEGTYNEQFF. CDR3 DNA sequence: TGTGCCACCGGGGAGGGGACCTACAATGAGCAGTTCTTC. The genes are TRBV6-5 and TRBJ2-1, with 7 bases fitting TRBD2. Losses at the gene ends were 10 bases for V and 2 bases for J; bases not matched to a gene: 5. The length of the CDR3 is 13 residues. Germline-derived CDR1 and CDR2 are MNHEY and SVGAGI.

The chain carries TRBV12-3 or TRBV12-4 and TRBJ2-7; TRBD1 is a possible D gene (6 bases). V shed 6 bases and J shed 5 bases, with 20 bases lying between them. The CDR3 is 15 amino acids. This CDR3 reads CASSRWQGSIDEQYF. The CDR3 bases are TGTGCCAGCAGCCGATGGCAGGGGTCGATCGACGAGCAGTACTTC.

The chain employs TRBV12-3 or TRBV12-4 and TRBJ2-2; 7 positions agree with TRBD1. The CDR3 runs 15 residues. V trimming: 3 bases; J trimming: 6 bases; junction bases outside the gene matches: 7. CDR3 in amino acids: CASSFYRGYSGELFF. The CDR3 coding sequence is TGTGCCAGCAGTTTCTACAGGGGATATTCCGGGGAGCTGTTTTTT.

V and J are TRBV11-2 and TRBJ2-5; D remains unclear. Looked up from germline, CDR1 is SGHAT and CDR2 is FQNNGV. With 1 base removed from V and 2 bases from J, the gap between germline ends came to 8 bases. The length of the CDR3 is 14 residues. For the CDR3, the DNA is TGTGCCAGCAGCTTAGGCCCATATCAAGAGACCCAGTACTTC. Amino acids: CASSLGPYQETQYF.

The sample holds a few counts of this clonotype. The chain has TRBV7-9 and TRBJ2-7, with TRBD1 matching 7 bases. Germline V CDR1 and CDR2: SEHNR, FQNEAQ (reference sequence). The CDR3 length is 16 residues. Trimming at V came to 6 bases and at J to 5 bases, leaving 16 bases not matched to a gene. The DNA of the CDR3 is TGTGCCAGCAGGGCTTTGTCGGGACAGTGGCGGGACGAGCAGTACTTC. This translates into CASRALSGQWRDEQYF. The complete variable domain, with remaining parts taken from reference TRBV7-9 and TRBJ2-7, reads DTGVSQNPRHKITKRGQNVTFRCDPISEHNRLYWYRQTLGQGPEFLTYFQNEAQLEKSRLLSDRFSAERPKGSFSTLEIQRTEQGDSAMYLCASRALSGQWRDEQYFGPGTRLTVT.

The chain has TRBV5-1 and TRBJ2-3; D is possibly TRBD2 (5 bases). This CDR3 region has 14 residues. Trimming took 0 bases from V and 5 from J, leaving 10 bases between them. CDR1 and CDR2 from the germline V gene are SGHRS and YFSETQ. The DNA of the CDR3 is TGCGCCAGCAGCTTGGTATCCGGACTAGATACGCAGTATTTT. Residues: CASSLVSGLDTQYF.

The count of this clonotype is one. V usage is TRBV4-1 and J usage is TRBJ2-1; 8 nucleotides match TRBD1. Looked up from germline, CDR1 is MGHRA and CDR2 is YSYEKL. CDR3 length equals 14 residues. V lost 5 bases to trimming and J lost 8 bases; unmatched junction nucleotides: 8. The CDR3 sequence is CASSVRDRRDEQFF. The CDR3 bases are TGCGCCAGCAGCGTCCGGGACAGGCGGGATGAGCAGTTCTTC.

The rearrangement uses TRBV6-1 and TRBJ2-2; 7 bases align to TRBD2. The CDR3 loop spans 15 amino acids. The V gene end was trimmed by 6 bases and the J gene end by 5 bases; junction bases not matched to a gene: 9. The V gene's germline CDR1 is MNHNS and CDR2 SASEGT. The CDR3 coding sequence is TGTGCCAGCAGGCCCGGGGGGTTGGTGACCGGGGAGCTGTTTTTT. Encoded protein: CASRPGGLVTGELFF.

This chain links TRBV11-3 with TRBJ2-7; 7 bases line up with TRBD2. Germline CDR1 is SGHNT and CDR2 is YENEEA. The CDR3 has 12 residues. Trimming at V came to 6 bases and at J to 3 bases, leaving 2 bases not matched to a gene. This CDR3 is CASRGGYYEQYF. The CDR3 DNA reads as TGTGCCAGCAGGGGGGGGTACTACGAGCAGTACTTC. Based on the CDR3 plus reference TRBV11-3 and TRBJ2-7, the full variable domain is EAGVVQSPRYKIIEKKQPVAFWCNPISGHNTLYWYLQNLGQGPELLIRYENEEAVDDSQLPKDRFSAERLKGVDSTLKIQPAELGDSAVYLCASRGGYYEQYFGPGTRLTVT.

V is TRBV7-9 and J is TRBJ2-7; tentative D call: TRBD1 (5 bases). Germline CDR1 SEHNR, CDR2 FQNEAQ (reference sequence). Trimming removed 6 bases at V and 0 bases at J, with 18 bases between. The CDR3 covers 16 residues. The CDR3 coding sequence is TGTGCCAGCAGTATCAGGGCGGTCATGAGCTCCTACGAGCAGTACTTC. It codes for CASSIRAVMSSYEQYF.

By share, this clonotype ranks as medium-sized. The J gene is TRBJ1-6, the V gene TRBV12-3 or TRBV12-4, with D possibly being TRBD1 (5 bases). The CDR3 spans 15 residues. Trimming pared 3 bases from V and 8 bases from J, leaving 14 bases between. In DNA form, the CDR3 reads TGTGCCAGCAGTTTCGGGCCCAGGGTGGATTCACCCCTCCACTTT. Protein product: CASSFGPRVDSPLHF.

By proportion, this clonotype is medium-sized. The V call is TRBV5-4, the J call TRBJ2-5, with D possibly TRBD1 on 6 matching bases. V was cut by 3 bases and J by 1 base, with 10 bases left in between. The CDR3 is made up of 14 amino acids. The germline CDR1 and CDR2 sequences are SGHNT and YYREEE (reference sequence). CDR3 region: CASSSGQIQETQYF. CDR3 sequence (DNA): TGTGCCAGCAGCTCAGGACAGATCCAAGAGACCCAGTACTTC.